The 14 T cell receptor beta chains listed next were all sequenced from one sample in a study of early T cells in non-severe SARS-CoV-2 infection. Each CDR3 protein gets one entry after TCRdb re-called the 5' RACE reads with MiXCR. The sample lists some 89,000 distinct CDR3 sequences; roughly 9.6% were seen once. The starting material was whole blood, obtained at baseline. Every receptor here comes from an adult who was a healthcare worker with PCR-confirmed SARS-CoV-2 infection or an uninfected control (not recorded which).

This clonotype has just a few counts. This chain joins TRBV3-1 and TRBJ2-7; 9 positions match TRBD1. The junction had 6 bases not matched to a gene; V was cut back by 5 bases and J by 4 bases. The CDR3 has 14 residues. CDR1 is LGHDT, CDR2 YNNKEL, per germline (reference sequence). CDR3 DNA: TGTGCCAGCAGCTACACAGGGGGCAAATACGAGCAGTACTTC. Amino acid sequence: CASSYTGGKYEQYF.

The chain combines TRBV19 with TRBJ2-1, with 10 bases aligning to TRBD2. The CDR3 covers 15 residues. From germline, CDR1 is LNHDA and CDR2 SQIVND (reference sequence). J gave up 7 bases and V 3 bases, and 6 bases lay outside the gene matches. The CDR3 here is CASSIEAGGPNEQFF. The CDR3 DNA is TGTGCCAGTAGTATCGAAGCGGGAGGGCCTAATGAGCAGTTCTTC.

In DNA form, the CDR3 reads TGTGCCAGCAGTTACTCGCTAGCGGGAGCCCCAGATACGCAGTATTTT. It translates to CASSYSLAGAPDTQYF. This chain connects TRBV6-5 to TRBJ2-3; 10 bases match TRBD2. From germline, CDR1 is MNHEY and CDR2 SVGAGI. The CDR3 sequence is 16 residues long. V was clipped by 0 bases and J by 4 bases; unmatched bases: 4.

This clonotype has a count of ten or more. The chain has TRBV4-1 and TRBJ1-1; TRBD1 aligns across 8 bases. V shed 1 base and J 5 bases; nucleotides not matched to a gene: 0. The CDR3 sequence is 13 residues long. Germline values: CDR1 MGHRA, CDR2 YSYEKL. CDR3 amino acids: CASSQGQGTEAFF. The CDR3 DNA is TGCGCCAGCAGCCAAGGACAGGGGACTGAAGCTTTCTTT.

The table lists this clonotype with a few counts. The V and J genes are TRBV6-2 or TRBV6-3 and TRBJ2-2, with 7 bases identical to TRBD2. Germline V CDR1 and CDR2: MNHEY, SVGEGT. V gave up 8 bases and J gave up 2 bases; unmatched junction bases: 2. The CDR3 covers 13 residues. CDR3 region: CASASGNTGELFF. In DNA form, the CDR3 reads TGTGCCAGCGCTAGCGGTAACACCGGGGAGCTGTTTTTT.

This clonotype appeared a few times. The rearrangement joins TRBV6-1 to TRBJ2-1; 9 bases agree with TRBD2. V gave up 5 bases and J gave up 4 bases; unmatched junction bases: 6. The germline V gene encodes CDR1 MNHNS and CDR2 SASEGT. The CDR3 contains 15 residues. CDR3 amino acids: CASSSGGPGYNEQFF. In nucleotides, the CDR3 is TGTGCCAGCAGTAGCGGGGGGCCGGGATACAATGAGCAGTTCTTC.

This clonotype was detected many times. J is TRBJ1-4 and V is TRBV4-1; weak D call: TRBD1 (6 bases). This CDR3 region has 15 residues. The V end lost 0 bases, the J end lost 8 bases, and 13 bases lay between the germline ends. Germline values: CDR1 MGHRA, CDR2 YSYEKL. CDR3 bases: TGCGCCAGCAGCCAAGAGTCCAGGGACAAGGAAAAACTGTTTTTT. Residues: CASSQESRDKEKLFF.

CDR3 region: CAIRNTDTQYF. The CDR3 coding sequence is TGTGCCATCAGAAACACAGATACGCAGTATTTT. The chain couples TRBV10-3 to TRBJ2-3, with D unclear. The CDR3 spans 11 residues. CDR1 ENHRY and CDR2 SYGVKD come from the germline V gene. The ends were cut back, 6 bases at V and 2 bases at J, with 3 bases in the middle.

The chain has TRBV2 and TRBJ2-2; TRBD2 might be the D (6 bases). The V end was cut by 6 bases, the J end by 4 bases, with 9 bases between. The CDR3 is made up of 13 amino acids. The germline V gene has CDR1 SNHLY and CDR2 FYNNEI. CDR3 residues: CASRDYSTGELFF. DNA for the CDR3: TGTGCCAGCAGGGACTATTCCACCGGGGAGCTGTTTTTT.

This clonotype showed up many times. The chain carries TRBV5-1 and TRBJ1-4; D is possibly TRBD1 (5 bases). V gave up 2 bases and J gave up 8 bases, with 13 bases separating them. The CDR3 sequence is 14 residues long. Germline V gene sequence: CDR1 SGHRS, CDR2 YFSETQ. In DNA, the CDR3 is TGCGCCAGCAGCTTTCAGGGAAGGGGAGAAAAACTGTTTTTT. It encodes CASSFQGRGEKLFF. The complete variable domain, with remaining parts taken from reference TRBV5-1 and TRBJ1-4, reads KAGVTQTPRYLIKTRGQQVTLSCSPISGHRSVSWYQQTPGQGLQFLFEYFSETQRNKGNFPGRFSGRQFSNSRSEMNVSTLELGDSALYLCASSFQGRGEKLFFGSGTQLSVL.

J is TRBJ2-7 and V is TRBV10-3; D is ambiguous. The CDR3 runs to 16 residues. Looked up from germline, CDR1 is ENHRY and CDR2 is SYGVKD. V was clipped by 3 bases and J by 4 bases, with 19 bases between them. Here the CDR3 DNA reads TGTGCCATCAGTGACCCCACTTCTTCATGGGTATACGAGCAGTACTTC. Residues: CAISDPTSSWVYEQYF.

In its sample, this clonotype was seen a few times. This chain connects TRBV27 to TRBJ2-7; TRBD2 matches 9 bases. Germline CDR1 reads MNHEY; CDR2 reads SMNVEV (reference sequence). The CDR3 extends over 14 amino acids. V trimming: 5 bases; J trimming: 2 bases; junction bases outside the gene matches: 4. CDR3 DNA: TGTGCCAGCAGTCTTGTAGCGGGGGCCTACGAGCAGTACTTC. This sequence encodes CASSLVAGAYEQYF.

This clonotype was detected a few times. The rearrangement uses TRBV29-1 and TRBJ2-3; TRBD2 agrees at 9 bases. This CDR3 is built from 15 residues. Trimming at V came to 1 base and at J to 1 base, leaving 3 bases not matched to a gene. CDR1 SQVTM and CDR2 ANQGSEA come from the germline V gene. CDR3 in DNA: TGCAGCGTTGAAGCGGTAGCGGGGGGCACAGATACGCAGTATTTT. Protein product: CSVEAVAGGTDTQYF.

This clonotype has a count of ten or more. This chain uses TRBV19 with TRBJ2-7; D remains unclear. Trimming shortened V by 7 bases and J by 1 base, and 14 bases separated the two germline ends. The CDR3 totals 14 residues. The germline gives CDR1 LNHDA, CDR2 SQIVND (reference sequence). This chain's CDR3 is CASKAWEGSYEQYF. The CDR3 bases are TGTGCCAGTAAAGCCTGGGAAGGGTCCTACGAGCAGTACTTC.